These 25 T cell receptor beta chains share one sample of origin, sequenced in a study of blood T cell repertoires in COVID-19. Repertoires were generated with immunoSEQ multiplex PCR, while TCRdb's copy carries only in-frame clones and drops some. The sample records around 69,000 clones, nearly 85% being singletons. The source material was peripheral blood. The receptors shown here come from a woman aged 60-75 years with acute or convalescent COVID-19.

The V call is TRBV7-3, the J call TRBJ2-1; D gene ambiguous. This CDR3 spans 13 amino acids. Trimming stripped 0 bases from V and 7 bases from J, with 7 bases between. The germline gives CDR1 SGHTA, CDR2 FQGTGA. CDR3 region: CASSLTSINEQFF. CDR3 coding DNA: TGTGCCAGCAGCTTAACATCTATTAATGAGCAGTTCTTC.

The chain joins TRBV7-9 to TRBJ1-4; 10 bases fit TRBD1. This CDR3 spans 19 amino acids. The trim removed 5 bases at V and 4 bases at J, leaving 16 bases unmatched. Germline V gene sequence: CDR1 SEHNR, CDR2 FQNEAQ (reference sequence). CDR3 loop: CASSLDGTGEDRSNEKLFF. The CDR3 DNA reads TGTGCCAGCAGCCTAGACGGGACAGGGGAAGATAGGAGTAATGAAAAACTGTTTTTT.

The V gene is TRBV6-5, the J gene TRBJ1-1; TRBD1 is a possible D gene (5 bases). CDR3 length: 13 amino acids. Germline V gives CDR1 MNHEY, CDR2 SVGAGI. The ends were cut back, 7 bases at V and 1 base at J, with 10 bases in the middle. CDR3 region: CASKVQGNTEAFF. CDR3 DNA sequence: TGTGCCAGCAAGGTCCAGGGGAACACTGAAGCTTTCTTT.

This clone was picked up one time. The chain uses TRBV5-1 and TRBJ2-1; 7 bases are shared with TRBD1. The CDR3 loop spans 18 amino acids. V lost 0 bases, J lost 0 bases, and 9 bases stayed unmatched. Per germline, CDR1 SGHRS and CDR2 YFSETQ. CDR3 DNA: TGCGCCAGCAGCTTGGATAGGGCTCAGGGGGTCTCCTACAATGAGCAGTTCTTC. It specifies CASSLDRAQGVSYNEQFF.

The chain combines TRBV5-4 with TRBJ1-1; TRBD1 matches 8 bases. Germline assignment: CDR1 SGHNT and CDR2 YYREEE (reference sequence). This CDR3 contains 15 residues. Germline trimming cut 0 bases from V and 4 bases from J; bases unmatched to any gene: 5. CDR3 protein: CASSLGGRGLTEAFF. Here the CDR3 DNA reads TGTGCCAGCAGCTTGGGCGGCAGGGGGCTCACTGAAGCTTTCTTT.

The chain carries TRBV6-1 and TRBJ1-1; D is unclear. This CDR3 is 12 amino acids long. The germline V gene encodes CDR1 MNHNS and CDR2 SASEGT. Trimming removed 1 base at V and 9 bases at J, with 9 bases between. CDR3 coding DNA: TGTGCCAGCAGTGAAGGGGCCCTAAAAGCTTTCTTT. This codes for CASSEGALKAFF.

This chain joins TRBV18 and TRBJ1-2; no firm D call. In germline, CDR1 is KGHSH, CDR2 LQKENI. This CDR3 comprises 14 residues. V dropped 3 bases and J dropped 8 bases, with 16 bases sitting between them. The CDR3 nucleotides are TGTGCCAGCTCACCTAGTTCCCCCGGCAGGGGCTACACCTTC. This encodes CASSPSSPGRGYTF.

The CDR3 nucleotides read TGTGCCAGCTCTACGAGGGTTCTGCCCCAGCATTTT. As protein: CASSTRVLPQHF. The genes are TRBV28 and TRBJ1-5; D gene ambiguous. CDR1 is MDHEN and CDR2 is SYDVKM in the germline V gene. This CDR3 contains 12 residues. With 8 bases removed from V and 9 bases from J, the gap between germline ends came to 14 bases. Drawing the rest from reference TRBV28 and TRBJ1-5, the complete variable domain is DVKVTQSSRYLVKRTGEKVFLECVQDMDHENMFWYRQDPGLGLRLIYFSYDVKMKEKGDIPEGYSVSREKKERFSLILESASTNQTSMYLCASSTRVLPQHFGDGTRLSIL.

V and J are TRBV2 and TRBJ1-5, with 10 bases fitting TRBD1. With V trimmed by 8 bases and J by 7 bases, 8 bases remained unmatched. The CDR3 loop spans 14 amino acids. Germline V gene sequence: CDR1 SNHLY, CDR2 FYNNEI. The CDR3 sequence is CASGRTGGRQPQHF. The DNA of the CDR3 is TGTGCCAGCGGACGGACAGGGGGTAGGCAGCCCCAGCATTTT.

The chain recombines TRBV19 with TRBJ1-1; the D gene is possibly TRBD1 (5 bases). This CDR3 has 13 residues. The germline V gene has CDR1 LNHDA and CDR2 SQIVND (reference sequence). Trimming took off 5 bases at V and 5 bases at J, with 12 bases between the two ends. The CDR3 bases are TGTGCCAGTAGTTTCAGGGTGGGGACTGAAGCTTTCTTT. Its protein is CASSFRVGTEAFF.

This rearrangement joins TRBV24-1 to TRBJ2-7, with 9 nucleotides matching TRBD1. V was clipped by 4 bases and J by 5 bases; unmatched bases: 5. From germline, CDR1 is KGHDR and CDR2 SFDVKD. CDR3 length: 14 amino acids. This CDR3 reads CATSEGQGTDEQYF. The CDR3 bases are TGTGCCACCAGTGAGGGACAGGGAACGGACGAGCAGTACTTC.

CDR3 bases: TGTGCCACCCACGCTCTAGGCCGGGGAAGCACTGAAGCTTTCTTT. Amino acid sequence: CATHALGRGSTEAFF. The chain joins TRBV6-5 to TRBJ1-1; no clear D. The CDR3 runs to 15 residues. V shed 10 bases and J shed 4 bases, with 22 bases lying between them. CDR1 and CDR2 from the germline V gene are MNHEY and SVGAGI.

The V gene is TRBV20-1, the J gene TRBJ2-7; 10 bases are a match to TRBD1. Germline CDR1 is DFQATT and CDR2 is SNEGSKA (reference sequence). This CDR3 contains 15 residues. J was trimmed by 5 bases and V by 3 bases; bases with no gene match: 10. CDR3 sequence (DNA): TGCAGTGCTAGTGTGGGGACAGGGGTGCGGAACGAGCAGTACTTC. Its translation: CSASVGTGVRNEQYF.

The CDR3 region has the DNA TGTGCCAGCAGCGTAGGCGGGAGCTGGTACAATGAGCAGTTCTTC. Protein product: CASSVGGSWYNEQFF. This chain joins TRBV9 and TRBJ2-1; 7 bases fit TRBD2. Unmatched junction bases numbered 4, after V lost 0 bases and J lost 4 bases. This CDR3 has 15 residues. Germline CDR1 reads SGDLS; CDR2 reads YYNGEE. Full variable domain (missing parts from reference TRBV9 and TRBJ2-1): DSGVTQTPKHLITATGQRVTLRCSPRSGDLSVYWYQQSLDQGLQFLIQYYNGEERAKGNILERFSAQQFPDLHSELNLSSLELGDSALYFCASSVGGSWYNEQFFGPGTRLTVL.

The CDR3: CASSERQGAPTYEQYF. The CDR3 DNA sequence: TGTGCCAGCAGCGAAAGACAGGGGGCGCCGACCTACGAGCAGTACTTC. The chain carries TRBV28 and TRBJ2-7; 10 bases fit TRBD1. The ends lost 6 bases at V and 2 bases at J; junction bases unmatched: 10. This CDR3 comprises 16 residues. Germline V gene data show CDR1 as MDHEN and CDR2 as SYDVKM.

CDR3 in amino acids: CASSSDIAGPPYEQYF. The CDR3 nucleotides are TGTGCCAGCAGTTCTGATATAGCGGGACCGCCCTACGAGCAGTACTTC. The chain uses TRBV28 and TRBJ2-7; TRBD2 agrees at 8 bases. The V and J ends lost 4 bases and 2 bases, in that order; junction bases with no gene match: 10. Germline V gene data show CDR1 as MDHEN and CDR2 as SYDVKM. This CDR3 contains 16 residues. Full variable domain (outside the CDR3, taken from reference TRBV28 and TRBJ2-7): DVKVTQSSRYLVKRTGEKVFLECVQDMDHENMFWYRQDPGLGLRLIYFSYDVKMKEKGDIPEGYSVSREKKERFSLILESASTNQTSMYLCASSSDIAGPPYEQYFGPGTRLTVT.

The V call is TRBV2, the J call TRBJ2-7; a weak D match, TRBD1 (6 bases). Germline V gene data show CDR1 as SNHLY and CDR2 as FYNNEI. CDR3 size: 12 residues. Trimming shortened V by 5 bases and J by 3 bases, and 8 bases separated the two germline ends. CDR3 coding DNA: TGTGCCAGCAGTAGGACAGTCTACGAGCAGTACTTC. Its protein product is CASSRTVYEQYF.

The chain couples TRBV20-1 to TRBJ2-3, with 7 bases aligning to TRBD2. The J segment lost 9 bases and the V segment lost 3 bases, leaving 12 bases of the junction unmatched. Germline CDR1 and CDR2: DFQATT and SNEGSKA (reference sequence). CDR3 size: 14 residues. DNA for the CDR3: TGCAGTGCTAGTAACCAAATCCAGGGACTAACGCAGTATTTT. Encoded protein: CSASNQIQGLTQYF.

This clone was recorded only once. The chain has TRBV9 and TRBJ1-1, with 8 bases fitting TRBD1. The trim removed 3 bases at V and 4 bases at J, leaving 5 bases unmatched. The CDR3 has 14 amino acids. Germline V gene data show CDR1 as SGDLS and CDR2 as YYNGEE. This chain's CDR3 is CASSALDRVTEAFF. The DNA of the CDR3 is TGTGCCAGCAGCGCATTGGACAGGGTCACTGAAGCTTTCTTT.

This sequence joins TRBV28 and TRBJ1-6, with TRBD1 matching over 7 bases. This CDR3 spans 17 amino acids. Germline CDR1 MDHEN, CDR2 SYDVKM. The trim removed 2 bases at V and 4 bases at J, leaving 8 bases unmatched. CDR3: CASSLTGAQAYNSPLHF. In DNA form, the CDR3 reads TGTGCCAGCAGTTTAACAGGGGCACAGGCGTATAATTCACCCCTCCACTTT.

V gene TRBV19 combines with J gene TRBJ1-2, with TRBD1 matching 7 bases. Germline-derived CDR1 and CDR2 are LNHDA and SQIVND (reference sequence). After removal of 5 bases from V and 6 bases from J, the junction contained 12 bases not matched to a gene. The CDR3 is 15 amino acids. CDR3 sequence: CASSSEDRVRNGYTF. In DNA, the CDR3 is TGTGCCAGTAGTTCCGAAGACAGGGTGAGGAATGGCTACACCTTC.

The chain has TRBV7-8 and TRBJ1-1; tentative D call: TRBD1 (5 bases). CDR1 is SGHVS and CDR2 is FQNEAQ in the germline V gene. V lost 6 bases, J lost 0 bases, and 11 bases lay in between. The CDR3 is 14 amino acids. This chain's CDR3 is CASRQDTVNTEAFF. The DNA for the CDR3 is TGTGCCAGCAGACAGGACACGGTGAACACTGAAGCTTTCTTT.

The chain recombines TRBV9 with TRBJ2-3; 10 bases agree with TRBD2. The germline gives CDR1 SGDLS, CDR2 YYNGEE. The V gene end was trimmed by 0 bases and the J gene end by 3 bases; junction bases not matched to a gene: 7. The CDR3 is 17 amino acids. This chain's CDR3 is CASSVGLAGASTDTQYF. As DNA, the CDR3 is TGTGCCAGCAGCGTAGGTCTAGCGGGAGCTAGTACAGATACGCAGTATTTT.

V is TRBV10-3 and J is TRBJ1-5, with TRBD1 matching over 7 bases. The V gene end was trimmed by 5 bases and the J gene end by 6 bases; junction bases not matched to a gene: 4. The CDR3 covers 13 residues. Per germline, CDR1 ENHRY and CDR2 SYGVKD. CDR3 DNA: TGTGCCATCAGTCAGGGGGATAGTCAGCCCCAGCATTTT. Translated: CAISQGDSQPQHF.

This chain links TRBV7-9 with TRBJ2-7; 11 bases line up with TRBD2. Germline V gene data show CDR1 as SEHNR and CDR2 as FQNEAQ (reference sequence). V lost 6 bases, J lost 0 bases, and 4 bases stayed unmatched. The CDR3 has 15 residues. CDR3 sequence reads: CASSPSGRYSYEQYF. In DNA form, the CDR3 reads TGTGCCAGCAGTCCTAGCGGGAGGTACTCCTACGAGCAGTACTTC.